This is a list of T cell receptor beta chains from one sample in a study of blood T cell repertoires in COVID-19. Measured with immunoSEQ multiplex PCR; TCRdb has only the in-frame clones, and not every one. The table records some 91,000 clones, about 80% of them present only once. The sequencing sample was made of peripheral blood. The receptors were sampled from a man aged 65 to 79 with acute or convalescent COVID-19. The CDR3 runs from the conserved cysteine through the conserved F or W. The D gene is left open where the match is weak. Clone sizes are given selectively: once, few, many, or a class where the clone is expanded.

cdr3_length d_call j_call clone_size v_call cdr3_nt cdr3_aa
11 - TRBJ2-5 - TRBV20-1 TGCAGTGCTAGAGTACAAGAGACCCAGTACTTC CSARVQETQYF
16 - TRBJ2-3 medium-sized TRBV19 TGTGCCAGTAGCCGCTCCGAGGGCCGATTCACAGATACGCAGTATTTT CASSRSEGRFTDTQYF
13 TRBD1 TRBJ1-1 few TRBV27 TGTGCCAGCAGTTTTACAGGGGTAACTGAAGCTTTCTTT CASSFTGVTEAFF
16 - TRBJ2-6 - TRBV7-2 TGTGCCAGCAGCTTGAGAGGGATAAGAGGGGCCAACGTCCTGACTTTC CASSLRGIRGANVLTF
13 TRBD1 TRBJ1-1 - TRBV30 TGTGCCTGGACCCGCCCCGGACAGGTTGAAGCTTTCTTT CAWTRPGQVEAFF
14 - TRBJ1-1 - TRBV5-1 TGCGCCAGCAGCTTGGAGGCAGGGAAAACTGAAGCTTTCTTT CASSLEAGKTEAFF
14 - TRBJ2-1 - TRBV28 TGTGCCAGCGTCCCAGCGGGCACCTACAATGAGCAGTTCTTC CASVPAGTYNEQFF
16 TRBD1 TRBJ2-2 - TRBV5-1 TGCGCCAGCAGCTCGCGAACAGGGGGCCGAGCCGGGGAGCTGTTTTTT CASSSRTGGRAGELFF
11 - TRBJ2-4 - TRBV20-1 TGCAGTGCTAGCGACAGCAACATTCAGTACTTC CSASDSNIQYF
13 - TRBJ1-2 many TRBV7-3 TGTGCCAGCAGCCTGGACAGCAACTATGGCTACACCTTC CASSLDSNYGYTF